This T cell receptor beta chain originates from a study of blood T cells in healthy people across ages. Study-wide findings and caveats: Not knowing donor CMV status may have confounded expanded clonotype changes.

Using a J-beta primer mix together with a sample-barcoded 5' primer, a second PCR was run for roughly 7 to 11 cycles. Every cDNA molecule carried a tag from a template-switch adaptor bearing 12 random nucleotides. MiXCR, run by TCRdb on the 5' RACE reads, gives a single entry per CDR3 protein. This sample has around 750,000 distinct CDR3 sequences, with about 48% found just once. They isolated at least 6.5 million PBMCs from each sample. About this clonotype: The antigen is undetermined. Because the CDR3's place on the DNA is in doubt, the DNA is left out and the CDR3 is given as listed by TCRdb.

From its first to its last residue, the CDR3 has 23 amino acids. The germline V gene has CDR1 SQVTM and CDR2 ANQGSEA. The receptor comes from a man older than 75 in good health. V usage is TRBV29-1 and J usage is TRBJ2-6; whether TRBD1, the table's D call, matches the DNA was not checked. The sequenced sample consisted of blood. CDR3 protein: CSVGARQGASAPAFCDGANVLTF.